This T cell receptor (beta chain) was found in a study of T cell responses to AZD1222 COVID-19 vaccine. Study conclusions and caveats: In the spike-specific TCR repertoire, nearly half reportedly target unmutated variant regions. Only 5 or 6 individuals given AZD1222 were seropositive at baseline.

The germline CDR1 and CDR2 sequences are MNHNY and SVGAGI (reference sequence). Between the trimmed V and J ends, which lost 2 bases and 2 bases, there was a span of 7 bases. The CDR3 has 14 amino acids. Details on this clone: Its specificity is unknown.

Generated by immunoSEQ multiplex PCR, the TCRdb table keeps only in-frame clones and is missing some. The repertoire has under 150,000 clones, more than 75% of them found once; the top ten carry about 3.5%. This TCR was sampled from an adult in good health. The source material was peripheral blood, sampled on day 0 of AZD1222 vaccination. The chain joins TRBV6-6 to TRBJ2-1; no definite D call. The CDR3 region has the DNA TGTGCCAGCAGTTACACTGCCCCCTACAATGAGCAGTTCTTC. This translates into CASSYTAPYNEQFF.